Included here is one TCR beta chain sequence, with context. Other DNA sequences in this specimen translate into the identical CDR3. The unexposed donors gave CD4+ T cells in 2011-2018, prior to COVID-19. This record comes from a study of CD4 T cells in relation to SARS-CoV-2 and coronaviruses. The table came from immunoSEQ multiplex PCR; TCRdb's copy has only in-frame clones and leaves some out. The table has under 65,000 clones, 70% to 90% seen once. The clonotype was recovered from a human donor in good health. The sample taken for sequencing was memory CD4+ T cells from PBMCs.

CDR3: CASSLGGEQYF. In DNA, the CDR3 is TGTGCCAGCAGTTTAGGGGGCGAGCAGTACTTC. The V call is TRBV12-3 or TRBV12-4, the J call TRBJ2-7, with unresolved D. V was cut by 1 base and J by 6 bases, with 4 bases left in between. The CDR3 covers 11 residues.